Below are 29 T cell receptor beta chains sequenced from a single sample in a study of blood T cell repertoires in COVID-19. Method: immunoSEQ multiplex PCR; TCRdb's copy keeps in-frame clones and lacks some. The sample includes 100,000 or so clones, about four fifths seen only once; the top ten take around 10%. Sequenced sample: peripheral blood. The receptors were sampled from a woman in her seventies with acute or convalescent COVID-19.

The chain combines TRBV28 with TRBJ2-5; D gene uncertain. With 5 bases removed from V and 1 base from J, the gap between germline ends came to 11 bases. Germline V gene lookup returns CDR1 MDHEN and CDR2 SYDVKM. The CDR3 length is 14 residues. The CDR3 reads CASSRVIAQETQYF. CDR3 bases: TGTGCCAGCAGTCGGGTCATAGCCCAAGAGACCCAGTACTTC.

V usage is TRBV4-3 and J usage is TRBJ2-3, with 9 bases identical to TRBD2. Germline V gene lookup returns CDR1 LGHNA and CDR2 YSLEER. The V gene end was trimmed by 1 base and the J gene end by 5 bases; junction bases not matched to a gene: 10. This CDR3 region has 17 residues. Written as DNA, the CDR3 is TGCGCCAGCAGCCAAGTACGGGCTAGCGGGAAGGGAGATACGCAGTATTTT. Protein sequence: CASSQVRASGKGDTQYF.

The V gene is TRBV2, the J gene TRBJ2-7; maybe TRBD1 (5 bases). The length of the CDR3 is 13 residues. V was clipped by 5 bases and J by 3 bases, with 11 bases between them. CDR1 is SNHLY, CDR2 FYNNEI, per germline. This CDR3 is CASSRDQGYEQYF. CDR3 sequence (DNA): TGTGCCAGCAGTCGTGATCAGGGCTACGAGCAGTACTTC.

The chain uses TRBV2 and TRBJ1-1; D gene ambiguous. Trimming pared 11 bases from V and 4 bases from J, leaving 14 bases between. From germline, CDR1 is SNHLY and CDR2 FYNNEI. This CDR3 has 12 amino acids. The DNA for the CDR3 is TGTGCCCTAAGGGAGTCCAGCACTGAAGCTTTCTTT. Translation gives CALRESSTEAFF. Together with reference TRBV2 and TRBJ1-1, the CDR3 gives the full variable domain: EPEVTQTPSHQVTQMGQEVILRCVPISNHLYFYWYRQILGQKVEFLVSFYNNEISEKSEIFDDQFSVERPDGSNFTLKIRSTKLEDSAMYFCALRESSTEAFFGQGTRLTVV.

The chain joins TRBV10-3 to TRBJ2-5, with 10 positions matching TRBD1. The CDR3 is 15 residues long. Germline loops: CDR1 ENHRY, CDR2 SYGVKD. The V segment lost 4 bases and the J segment 4 bases; nucleotides outside the gene matches: 6. CDR3 sequence reads: CAISGPGTGVETQYF. The DNA for the CDR3 is TGTGCCATCAGTGGTCCCGGGACAGGGGTAGAGACCCAGTACTTC.

The sample holds one count of this clone. The rearrangement uses TRBV4-1 and TRBJ2-3; 8 bases match TRBD1. This CDR3 has 16 amino acids. Per germline, CDR1 MGHRA and CDR2 YSYEKL. The ends lost 0 bases at V and 3 bases at J; junction bases unmatched: 5. The CDR3 nucleotides read TGCGCCAGCAGCCAAGATACAGGACAGGGAACAGATACGCAGTATTTT. Residues: CASSQDTGQGTDTQYF.

There are a few counts of this clone. The rearrangement uses TRBV19 and TRBJ2-3; 10 nucleotides match TRBD2. Germline CDR1 and CDR2: LNHDA and SQIVND (reference sequence). With V trimmed by 7 bases and J by 2 bases, 6 bases remained unmatched. The CDR3 has 15 residues. CDR3 sequence (DNA): TGTGCCAGTAAGCAGCGGGGGGGACCCACAGATACGCAGTATTTT. Its protein is CASKQRGGPTDTQYF.

The rearrangement uses TRBV9 and TRBJ2-3, with 8 bases that match TRBD2. V lost 0 bases and J lost 0; bases outside the gene matches: 0. The CDR3 covers 15 residues. In germline, CDR1 is SGDLS, CDR2 YYNGEE. CDR3 in amino acids: CASSVVAGSTDTQYF. DNA of the CDR3: TGTGCCAGCAGCGTAGTAGCGGGAAGCACAGATACGCAGTATTTT.

This clone was recorded a few times. This sequence joins TRBV4-1 and TRBJ2-5; 8 nucleotides line up with TRBD1. This CDR3 is built from 19 residues. Germline CDR1 is MGHRA and CDR2 is YSYEKL. After removal of 0 bases from V and 3 bases from J, the junction contained 15 bases not matched to a gene. The CDR3 DNA reads as TGCGCCAGCAGCCAAGAATTTCCCTCTCGATTGACAGGGGAAGAGACCCAGTACTTC. Its translation is CASSQEFPSRLTGEETQYF.

This chain links TRBV6-5 with TRBJ1-1, with TRBD1 matching over 8 bases. V shed 2 bases, J shed 1 base, and the junction held 6 bases outside the gene matches. CDR3 size: 16 residues. Germline V lookup: CDR1 MNHEY, CDR2 SVGAGI. CDR3 DNA: TGTGCCAGCAGTTACCCGAAGGGGACAGGGAACACTGAAGCTTTCTTT. Its protein is CASSYPKGTGNTEAFF.

This clone has only a few counts. J is TRBJ1-2 and V is TRBV9; D gene ambiguous. The CDR3 is 15 amino acids. Per the germline V gene, CDR1 is SGDLS and CDR2 is YYNGEE. Trimming removed 4 bases from V and 3 bases from J, with 16 bases in between. The CDR3 sequence is CASSPQAAGDYGYTF. CDR3 in DNA: TGTGCCAGCAGCCCTCAGGCCGCCGGGGACTATGGCTACACCTTC.

The CDR3 DNA sequence: TGTGCCAGCAGCCCCAGGGACACGCGGAACACCGGGGAGCTGTTTTTT. Its protein product is CASSPRDTRNTGELFF. The genes are TRBV21-1 and TRBJ2-2; TRBD1, as called in the table, went unchecked against the DNA. TRBV21-1 is tagged as a pseudogene. There are 16 residues in the CDR3.

The chain links TRBV19 to TRBJ1-2; D perhaps matches TRBD1 (6 bases). CDR1 is LNHDA, CDR2 SQIVND, per germline (reference sequence). Between the trimmed V and J ends, which lost 7 bases and 3 bases, there was a span of 15 bases. CDR3 size: 14 residues. CDR3 nucleotide sequence: TGTGCCAGTACAAGTCCAGGGGTCGACTATGGCTACACCTTC. Amino acids: CASTSPGVDYGYTF.

The rearrangement uses TRBV7-6 and TRBJ2-7, with TRBD1 matching over 11 bases. Per germline, CDR1 SGHVS and CDR2 FNYEAQ. CDR3 length: 15 residues. V lost 5 bases and J lost 2; bases outside the gene matches: 5. The CDR3 loop reads CASSPPGQGAYEQYF. The CDR3 coding sequence is TGTGCCAGCAGCCCACCGGGACAGGGGGCCTACGAGCAGTACTTC.

The V and J genes are TRBV30 and TRBJ2-1, with 9 bases aligning to TRBD2. This CDR3 region has 15 residues. Germline loops: CDR1 GTSNPN, CDR2 SVGIG (reference sequence). The J segment lost 12 bases and the V segment lost 0 bases, leaving 12 bases of the junction unmatched. CDR3 sequence reads: CAWSVVTSGSLGQFF. The CDR3 DNA reads as TGTGCCTGGAGTGTTGTTACTAGCGGGTCGTTGGGGCAGTTCTTC.

The chain joins TRBV4-3 to TRBJ2-1; 9 positions match TRBD2. V dropped 1 base and J dropped 8; count of bases not matched to a gene: 6. The CDR3 totals 15 residues. Germline lookup yields CDR1 LGHNA and CDR2 YSLEER. The CDR3 DNA is TGCGCCAGCAGCCAAGTTGCTAGCGGGATCTATGAGCAGTTCTTC. Translating it yields CASSQVASGIYEQFF.

V usage is TRBV30 and J usage is TRBJ2-1; 7 bases match TRBD2. This CDR3 is built from 16 residues. Germline V CDR1 and CDR2: GTSNPN, SVGIG (reference sequence). V dropped 0 bases and J dropped 9; count of bases not matched to a gene: 14. In nucleotides, the CDR3 is TGTGCCTGGAGTGTAATCGGGGAGGGCCCTCGTGGTGAGCAGTTCTTC. It yields the protein CAWSVIGEGPRGEQFF.

V usage is TRBV7-8 and J usage is TRBJ2-2, with a weak D call TRBD2 (5 bases). The CDR3 runs to 16 residues. Per the germline V gene, CDR1 is SGHVS and CDR2 is FQNEAQ. V was pared by 6 bases and J by 6 bases, with 20 bases between. The CDR3 nucleotides are TGTGCCAGCAGAAATACCGGGCCGGTGGGAGCCGGGGAGCTGTTTTTT. This gives the protein CASRNTGPVGAGELFF.

The chain uses TRBV7-7 and TRBJ2-5, with D uncertain. This CDR3 is built from 13 residues. The V gene lost 5 bases and the J gene lost 1 base, with 8 bases spanning the gap. Germline CDR1 is SSHAT and CDR2 is FNYEAQ (reference sequence). Here the CDR3 DNA reads TGTGCCAGCAGCCGAGCCTTCCAAGAGACCCAGTACTTC. It yields the protein CASSRAFQETQYF.

The rearrangement links TRBV23-1 to TRBJ2-3; TRBD2 aligns across 10 bases. TRBV23-1 is noted as an ORF with a role that remains uncertain. The CDR3 sequence is 17 residues long. V shed 4 bases, J shed 5 bases, and the junction held 12 bases outside the gene matches. CDR3: CASSRSQLAGKIDTQYF. CDR3 in DNA: TGCGCCAGCAGTCGTTCCCAACTAGCGGGAAAAATAGATACGCAGTATTTT.

V and J are TRBV9 and TRBJ1-5; perhaps TRBD1 as D (6 bases). This CDR3 is built from 14 residues. Germline V gene data show CDR1 as SGDLS and CDR2 as YYNGEE. The ends were cut back, 0 bases at V and 7 bases at J, with 11 bases in the middle. The CDR3: CASSVAQGDQPQHF. CDR3 coding DNA: TGTGCCAGCAGCGTAGCACAGGGAGACCAGCCCCAGCATTTT. Drawing the rest from reference TRBV9 and TRBJ1-5, the complete variable domain is DSGVTQTPKHLITATGQRVTLRCSPRSGDLSVYWYQQSLDQGLQFLIQYYNGEERAKGNILERFSAQQFPDLHSELNLSSLELGDSALYFCASSVAQGDQPQHFGDGTRLSIL.

This clone was seen just once. The CDR3 spells CASRMSDSSGNTIYF. The CDR3, as DNA: TGTGCCAGCAGAATGAGTGACAGCTCTGGAAACACCATATATTTT. This chain uses TRBV28 with TRBJ1-3, with D possibly matching TRBD1 (5 bases). Germline CDR1 and CDR2: MDHEN and SYDVKM. CDR3 size: 15 residues. The V gene lost 6 bases and the J gene lost 0 bases, with 12 bases spanning the gap.

V is TRBV19 and J is TRBJ1-1; tentatively, D is TRBD1 (6 bases). With 0 bases removed from V and 4 bases from J, the gap between germline ends came to 15 bases. The CDR3 runs 16 residues. Germline values: CDR1 LNHDA, CDR2 SQIVND (reference sequence). CDR3 sequence (DNA): TGTGCCAGTAGTATAGATCTTGACAGGTATTTCACTGAAGCTTTCTTT. This encodes CASSIDLDRYFTEAFF. The full variable domain, with the rest looked up from reference TRBV19 and TRBJ1-1, is DGGITQSPKYLFRKEGQNVTLSCEQNLNHDAMYWYRQDPGQGLRLIYYSQIVNDFQKGDIAEGYSVSREKKESFPLTVTSAQKNPTAFYLCASSIDLDRYFTEAFFGQGTRLTVV.

The chain joins TRBV19 to TRBJ2-1; 11 bases agree with TRBD2. The ends lost 2 bases at V and 8 bases at J; junction bases unmatched: 8. The germline V gene has CDR1 LNHDA and CDR2 SQIVND (reference sequence). The CDR3 is made up of 16 amino acids. The CDR3 region has the DNA TGTGCCAGTAGTATATCACTAGCGGGAGAAAGGTATGAGCAGTTCTTC. Translating it yields CASSISLAGERYEQFF.

The chain is built from TRBV5-1 and TRBJ2-7; the match to TRBD1 covers 8 bases. This CDR3 has 15 amino acids. CDR1 is SGHRS and CDR2 is YFSETQ in the germline V gene. V trimming: 5 bases; J trimming: 3 bases; junction bases outside the gene matches: 10. DNA of the CDR3: TGCGCCAGCAGACAGGGGACAGGCATTTACTACGAGCAGTACTTC. Residues: CASRQGTGIYYEQYF.

This rearrangement joins TRBV5-6 to TRBJ2-3, with 9 nucleotides matching TRBD2. Per the germline V gene, CDR1 is SGHDT and CDR2 is YYEEEE. The trim removed 5 bases at V and 6 bases at J, leaving 13 bases unmatched. This CDR3 comprises 16 residues. The CDR3 here is CASRREGPVLADTQYF. The CDR3 nucleotides read TGTGCCAGCAGGCGGGAGGGGCCGGTTTTAGCGGATACGCAGTATTTT.

This chain uses TRBV7-2 with TRBJ1-3; weak D call: TRBD1 (5 bases). The CDR3 has 15 amino acids. Trimming stripped 4 bases from V and 0 bases from J, with 10 bases between. The V gene's germline CDR1 is SGHTA and CDR2 FQGNSA. CDR3 nucleotide sequence: TGTGCCAGCAGCTCTTACAGGACCTCTGGAAACACCATATATTTT. Amino acids: CASSSYRTSGNTIYF.

The CDR3 nucleotides read TGTGCCAGTAGTCTGGCGGTTGGGTCGACTGAAGCTTTCTTT. Residues: CASSLAVGSTEAFF. The rearrangement joins TRBV19 to TRBJ1-1, with D unclear. The CDR3 totals 14 residues. Deletions cut 5 bases from V and 5 bases from J, with 15 bases between. Germline CDR1 LNHDA, CDR2 SQIVND (reference sequence).

V usage is TRBV6-5 and J usage is TRBJ2-1, with D uncertain. Trimming took 2 bases from V and 1 from J, leaving 6 bases between them. The CDR3 totals 14 residues. Germline V gives CDR1 MNHEY, CDR2 SVGAGI. For the CDR3, the DNA is TGTGCCAGCAGTTACGCAGGATCCTACAATGAGCAGTTCTTC. This codes for CASSYAGSYNEQFF.